The T cell receptor beta chain described here comes from a study of regulatory T cells in long-lasting Graves disease. Germline V lookup: CDR1 MNHNS, CDR2 SASEGT. V was clipped by 0 bases and J by 10 bases, with 17 bases between them. This CDR3 is built from 15 residues. The time point denotes: newly diagnosed GD, antithyroid drugs for less than 3 months. Preparation of the TCR library used RNA extracted from PBMCs. Patients of an endocrinology department in Xi'an, China, were included. This clonotype was observed at least ten times. Researchers made TCR beta libraries by using iRepertoire HTBI primers and running Arm-PCR on CDR3 regions. TCRdb reprocessed the multiplex PCR reads via MiXCR and lists one record per CDR3 protein. This sample yields about 540,000 distinct CDR3 sequences, of which 13% are seen a single time; roughly 9.7% belongs to the top ten. These same data were also listed under a study on T cells in Graves' hyperthyroidism and ophthalmopathy. That source notes: Most thyroid clonotypes with frequency above 0.001 were detected in blood.

Source: peripheral blood mononuclear cells (PBMCs), taken at new diagnosis, from a patient treated with antithyroid drugs. The V call is TRBV6-1, the J call TRBJ2-3; D call uncertain. This TCR was sampled from a man between 25 and 39 years old with Graves disease. The CDR3 DNA reads TGTGCCAGCAGTGAAGCGCTTTCCATCTCCTTGCCGCAGTATTTT. Protein product: CASSEALSISLPQYF.